This T cell receptor (beta chain) was captured in a study of T cell responses to AZD1222 COVID-19 vaccine. Findings and caveats of the study: Clonal diversity was possibly underestimated, and the donors were mostly white British, with more females.

Concerning this clone itself: Its specificity is unknown.

Germline CDR1 SQVTM, CDR2 ANQGSEA. The CDR3 length is 15 residues. J lost 0 bases, V lost 2 bases, and 3 bases had no gene match. Libraries were prepared by immunoSEQ multiplex PCR; TCRdb keeps only in-frame clonotypes and omits some of them. Of about 81,000 clones listed, around 93% are singletons. Source: peripheral blood, taken 28 days after the second AZD1222 dose. The clonotype originates from an adult who received the AZD1222 COVID-19 vaccine. The chain links TRBV29-1 to TRBJ2-1; 8 bases map to TRBD1. CDR3: CSVEPQGASYNEQFF. The CDR3 DNA reads TGCAGCGTTGAACCCCAGGGGGCCTCCTACAATGAGCAGTTCTTC.